One and the same sample provided the 29 T cell receptor beta chains below, sequenced in a study of breast tumors, draining lymph nodes, adjacent tissues. Each CDR3 protein is one row after TCRdb ran MiXCR on the multiplex PCR reads. The sample carries roughly 260,000 distinct CDR3 sequences, around 31% recorded once. Breast cancer patients provided tissue from their axillary draining lymph nodes. Sample: axillary lymph node tissue. All receptors come from a female donor with breast cancer. Some clones in this sample may be carry-over from other donors' samples.

V is TRBV10-3 and J is TRBJ2-7, with TRBD1 matching over 9 bases. This CDR3 spans 16 amino acids. The ends lost 10 bases at V and 6 bases at J; junction bases unmatched: 19. Germline V CDR1 and CDR2: ENHRY, SYGVKD. The DNA for the CDR3 is TGTGCCACAATGGCGGGACAGGGAGCGGGTGCAGGCGAGCAGTACTTC. This sequence encodes CATMAGQGAGAGEQYF.

This clonotype was recorded many times. This rearrangement joins TRBV12-3 or TRBV12-4 to TRBJ2-5; TRBD2 agrees at 7 bases. The CDR3 loop spans 15 amino acids. V lost 7 bases and J lost 9; bases outside the gene matches: 17. The CDR3 region is CASKPDPRDRGAQYF. In DNA, the CDR3 is TGTGCCAGCAAACCCGACCCACGGGATCGGGGGGCCCAGTACTTC.

This clonotype was recorded a few times. The chain joins TRBV28 to TRBJ2-1; D is perhaps TRBD1 (6 bases). Germline CDR1 reads MDHEN; CDR2 reads SYDVKM. Trimming removed 2 bases from V and 4 bases from J, with 12 bases in between. This CDR3 has 15 amino acids. This CDR3 reads CASSLPDRTYNEQFF. The CDR3 nucleotides read TGTGCCAGCAGTTTACCGGACAGAACTTACAATGAGCAGTTCTTC.

The rearrangement joins TRBV5-4 to TRBJ2-5; 12 nucleotides agree with TRBD2. The trim removed 5 bases at V and 5 bases at J, leaving 7 bases unmatched. This CDR3 has 15 residues. Germline values: CDR1 SGHNT, CDR2 YYREEE (reference sequence). The CDR3 here is CASRSGLAGRETQYF. The CDR3 bases are TGTGCCAGCAGATCAGGACTAGCGGGGCGGGAGACCCAGTACTTC.

As for this clonotype: A much larger clone lies one base from this, so it may be a read error. The J gene is TRBJ2-5, the V gene TRBV7-2; 10 positions match TRBD2. The CDR3 length is 15 residues. The germline V gene encodes CDR1 SGHTA and CDR2 FQGNSA. DNA for the CDR3: TGTGCCAGCAGACTATCTAGCGGGAGTCGAGAGACCCAGCACTTC. Its protein product is CASRLSSGSRETQHF.

For this clonotype: A much larger clone sits a single nucleotide away, making a read error possible. The chain combines TRBV11-3 with TRBJ2-2; D possibly corresponds to TRBD2 (6 bases). There are 12 residues in the CDR3. CDR1 and CDR2 (germline): SGHNT, YENEEA. This CDR3 reads CASSSGVGEPFF. CDR3 in DNA: TGTGCCAGCAGCTCGGGAGTCGGGGAGCCGTTTTTT.

This clonotype has just a few counts. The chain uses TRBV6-2 or TRBV6-3 and TRBJ2-7; no clear D. CDR1 MNHEY and CDR2 SVGEGT come from the germline V gene. CDR3 length: 11 residues. The V end was cut by 11 bases, the J end by 0 bases, with 8 bases between. In nucleotides, the CDR3 is TGTGCCGGCGGTTTCTCCTACGAGCAGTACTTC. Translation: CAGGFSYEQYF.

Of note for this clonotype: The CDR3 carries no conserved terminal phenylalanine or tryptophan, so it likely arises from a read error. This chain uses TRBV2 with TRBJ1-6; 8 bases are shared with TRBD1. Germline values: CDR1 SNHLY, CDR2 FYNNEI. Losses at the gene ends were 7 bases for V and 0 bases for J; bases not matched to a gene: 5. The CDR3 consists of 16 residues. For the CDR3, the DNA is TGTGCCAGCACGGGCGGACAGGGCTCCTATAATTCACCCCTCCACCTT. Its protein product is CASTGGQGSYNSPLHL.

Many counts were recorded for this clonotype. V gene TRBV20-1 combines with J gene TRBJ1-2; D remains ambiguous. Germline V CDR1 and CDR2: DFQATT, SNEGSKA (reference sequence). The CDR3 runs 14 residues. V was pared by 3 bases and J by 0 bases, with 11 bases between. The CDR3 coding sequence is TGCAGTGCTAGGCCCCAGTTAGCTAACTATGGCTACACCTTC. This translates into CSARPQLANYGYTF.

Notes on this clonotype: This clone may be a read error of a much larger clone one base away. The rearrangement links TRBV7-2 to TRBJ2-4; the D gene is possibly TRBD1 (5 bases). Per the germline V gene, CDR1 is SGHTA and CDR2 is FQGNSA. CDR3 size: 14 residues. The V end was cut by 3 bases, the J end by 9 bases, with 15 bases between. CDR3 residues: CASSFSARGSIQYF. DNA for the CDR3: TGTGCCAGCAGCTTCTCTGCTAGGGGAAGCATTCAGTACTTC.

On this clonotype itself: This could be a read error, since a much larger clone is one nucleotide away. CDR3 DNA: TGCGCCAGCAGCTTAACGGACGGACCGGGAAAGGAGCAGCTCTTC. Its translation: CASSLTDGPGKEQLF. The chain couples TRBV5-1 to TRBJ2-1, with a possible D match to TRBD2 (5 bases). The CDR3 runs to 15 residues. Per germline, CDR1 SGHRS and CDR2 YFSETQ.

This clonotype came up many times. V gene TRBV6-5 combines with J gene TRBJ1-3; D is unresolved. Germline V gives CDR1 MNHEY, CDR2 SVGAGI. This CDR3 is built from 16 residues. Trimming removed 3 bases from V and 0 bases from J, with 12 bases in between. The chain's CDR3 is CASSYYRPSSGNTIYF. The CDR3 coding sequence is TGTGCCAGCAGTTATTACCGACCGAGCTCTGGAAACACCATATATTTT.

Points on this clonotype: With a much larger clone just one base away, this may be a read error. This sequence joins TRBV5-1 and TRBJ2-3; tentatively, D is TRBD1 (6 bases). The CDR3 consists of 17 residues. Per germline, CDR1 SGHRS and CDR2 YFSETQ. Between the trimmed V and J ends, which lost 5 bases and 2 bases, there was a span of 21 bases. The CDR3 DNA is TGCGCCAGCAGACAGGGACGGCCCTCACAAAACACAGATACGCAGTATTTT. The encoded protein is CASRQGRPSQNTDTQYF.

This clonotype was recorded many times. The chain has TRBV10-3 and TRBJ2-5, with D hard to call. The V gene's germline CDR1 is ENHRY and CDR2 SYGVKD. CDR3 size: 15 residues. Trimming cost V 6 bases and J 2 bases, with 16 bases left between them. CDR3 bases: TGTGCCATCAGGAGGAGTAGCTCAGGACAAGAGACCCAGTACTTC. Translating gives CAIRRSSSGQETQYF.

This clonotype occurred many times. The chain carries TRBV20-1 and TRBJ2-1; 14 bases are shared with TRBD2. CDR3 length: 16 amino acids. CDR1 is DFQATT and CDR2 is SNEGSKA in the germline V gene (reference sequence). V trimming: 5 bases; J trimming: 6 bases; junction bases outside the gene matches: 9. The CDR3 nucleotides read TGCAGTGCTTCCGGGACTAGCGGGGGATCGGGCAATGAGCAGTTCTTC. It yields the protein CSASGTSGGSGNEQFF.

Of note for this clonotype: Sequence at one end of the junction differs from germline and may be a read error. The CDR3 protein is CSVGQATNERLFF. CDR3 DNA sequence: TGCAGCGTTGGACAGGCAACGAATGAAAGACTGTTTTTT. The chain is built from TRBV29-1 and TRBJ1-4; D may be TRBD1 (6 bases). The CDR3 extends over 13 amino acids. CDR1 is SQVTM, CDR2 ANQGSEA, per germline.

This clonotype has more than one count but fewer than ten. The gene calls are TRBV5-6 and TRBJ2-1, with 12 bases matching TRBD2. Per the germline V gene, CDR1 is SGHDT and CDR2 is YYEEEE. V lost 1 base, J lost 12 bases, and 2 bases stayed unmatched. There are 13 residues in the CDR3. The CDR3 loop reads CASSLTSGGRQFF. The CDR3 DNA reads as TGTGCCAGCAGCTTGACTAGCGGGGGGAGGCAGTTCTTC.

V and J are TRBV25-1 and TRBJ2-2; D is perhaps TRBD2 (6 bases). The CDR3 consists of 15 residues. The germline gives CDR1 MGHDK, CDR2 SYGVNS. V gave up 4 bases and J gave up 1 base, with 10 bases separating them. CDR3 loop: CASSVGTLNTGELFF. CDR3 nucleotides: TGTGCCAGCAGTGTCGGGACTTTGAACACCGGGGAGCTGTTTTTT.

This rearrangement joins TRBV6-1 to TRBJ2-3, with TRBD2 as a possible D gene (6 bases). Trimming shortened V by 8 bases and J by 1 base, and 10 bases separated the two germline ends. Looked up from germline, CDR1 is MNHNS and CDR2 is SASEGT. The CDR3 covers 13 residues. The CDR3 sequence is CASLPSGTDTQYF. In DNA, the CDR3 is TGTGCCAGCCTTCCTAGCGGCACAGATACGCAGTATTTT.

CDR3 DNA: TGTGCCAGCAGGCCCGGGACAGGGTTTTACGAGCAGTACTTC. Encoded protein: CASRPGTGFYEQYF. The gene calls are TRBV6-2 or TRBV6-3 and TRBJ2-7; 9 bases agree with TRBD1. J was trimmed by 4 bases and V by 6 bases; bases with no gene match: 7. There are 14 residues in the CDR3. Germline V CDR1 and CDR2: MNHEY, SVGEGT.

This clonotype was observed many times. The chain carries TRBV9 and TRBJ1-4; D remains unclear. V was shortened by 0 bases and J by 2 bases, with 11 bases between the two germline ends. Germline CDR1 SGDLS, CDR2 YYNGEE. CDR3 length equals 16 residues. Here the CDR3 DNA reads TGTGCCAGCAGCGTAGGGGCCCCTGGGACTAATGAAAAACTGTTTTTT. Translating it yields CASSVGAPGTNEKLFF.

This clonotype has at least ten counts. The chain recombines TRBV12-3 or TRBV12-4 with TRBJ2-1, with D perhaps TRBD1 or TRBD2 (5 bases each). The CDR3 extends over 12 amino acids. V gave up 6 bases and J gave up 7 bases, with 10 bases separating them. The CDR3 bases are TGTGCCAGCAGCTTGAGGGGTAATGAGCAGTTCTTC. This translates into CASSLRGNEQFF.

This clonotype has just a few counts. The genes are TRBV28 and TRBJ1-5; D gene unclear. The germline gives CDR1 MDHEN, CDR2 SYDVKM. Trimming pared 2 bases from V and 0 bases from J, leaving 5 bases between. This CDR3 region has 14 residues. CDR3 sequence: CASSLHPSNQPQHF. DNA of the CDR3: TGTGCCAGCAGTTTACACCCTAGCAATCAGCCCCAGCATTTT.

This clonotype has ten or more counts. This rearrangement joins TRBV7-9 to TRBJ2-1; 14 bases map to TRBD2. With V trimmed by 5 bases and J by 15 bases, 9 bases remained unmatched. This CDR3 is 14 amino acids long. Germline-derived CDR1 and CDR2 are SEHNR and FQNEAQ (reference sequence). The CDR3 DNA follows: TGTGCCAGCAGCACCGGGACTAGCGGGAGTTTTCGGTTCTTC. The encoded protein is CASSTGTSGSFRFF.

This rearrangement joins TRBV6-6 to TRBJ2-5; the match to TRBD1 covers 8 bases. CDR3 length: 16 residues. Germline lookup yields CDR1 MNHNY and CDR2 SVGAGI (reference sequence). J gave up 1 base and V 5 bases, and 9 bases lay outside the gene matches. CDR3 loop: CASSHPSDRGQETQYF. The CDR3 DNA reads as TGTGCCAGCAGTCACCCCTCTGACAGGGGCCAAGAGACCCAGTACTTC.

This clonotype appeared a few times. J is TRBJ2-4 and V is TRBV13; unclear D gene. The CDR3 is made up of 14 amino acids. V lost 3 bases to trimming and J lost 6 bases, with 12 bases between them. The germline gives CDR1 PRHDT, CDR2 FYEKMQ (reference sequence). CDR3 residues: CASSLGAVGNIQYF. For the CDR3, the DNA is TGTGCCAGCAGCTTGGGCGCAGTGGGAAACATTCAGTACTTC.

This clonotype was observed at least ten times. The J gene is TRBJ2-2, the V gene TRBV7-6; 8 nucleotides agree with TRBD2. V dropped 5 bases and J dropped 6; count of bases not matched to a gene: 11. The germline V gene encodes CDR1 SGHVS and CDR2 FNYEAQ. The CDR3 is 16 residues long. The DNA of the CDR3 is TGTGCCAGCAGCCGAACAAGCGGGAGCTGGGCCGGGGAGCTGTTTTTT. It codes for CASSRTSGSWAGELFF.

In its sample, this clonotype was seen many times. This chain connects TRBV7-8 to TRBJ2-1, with TRBD1 identical over 7 bases. The CDR3 runs to 16 residues. CDR1 and CDR2 (germline): SGHVS, FQNEAQ. V was clipped by 5 bases and J by 0 bases; unmatched bases: 7. CDR3 DNA sequence: TGTGCCAGCAGCCCCTCCGGGACAGCCTCCTACAATGAGCAGTTCTTC. This codes for CASSPSGTASYNEQFF.

The table lists this clonotype with many counts. The rearrangement uses TRBV20-1 and TRBJ2-1, with TRBD2 identical over 8 bases. The CDR3 has 12 residues. Germline V CDR1 and CDR2: DFQATT, SNEGSKA (reference sequence). V gave up 5 bases and J gave up 9 bases; unmatched junction bases: 6. The CDR3 is CSAFSGRAEQFF. The CDR3 DNA reads as TGCAGTGCTTTCAGCGGGAGAGCTGAGCAGTTCTTC.